The 7 T cell receptor beta chains given below trace back to one sample, sequenced in a study of T cell responses to AZD1222 COVID-19 vaccine. Assay: immunoSEQ multiplex PCR; the TCRdb copy retains only in-frame clones and omits some. This sample has approximately 160,000 clones, with 88% found just once. Source: peripheral blood, taken on day 0 of AZD1222 vaccination. These TCRs come from an adult in good health.

The V and J genes are TRBV28 and TRBJ1-4; the match to TRBD1 covers 7 bases. The V segment lost 4 bases and the J segment 5 bases; nucleotides outside the gene matches: 7. Germline V gene lookup returns CDR1 MDHEN and CDR2 SYDVKM. The CDR3 is 15 residues long. The CDR3 reads CASSSGGRGNEKLFF. DNA for the CDR3: TGTGCCAGCAGTTCTGGAGGCAGGGGGAATGAAAAACTGTTTTTT. Together with reference TRBV28 and TRBJ1-4, the CDR3 gives the full variable domain: DVKVTQSSRYLVKRTGEKVFLECVQDMDHENMFWYRQDPGLGLRLIYFSYDVKMKEKGDIPEGYSVSREKKERFSLILESASTNQTSMYLCASSSGGRGNEKLFFGSGTQLSVL.

The CDR3 bases are TGTGCCAGTGCCGTCCATCGGGAGACCCAGTACTTC. This encodes CASAVHRETQYF. The V and J genes are TRBV7-9 and TRBJ2-5; D unresolved. From germline, CDR1 is SEHNR and CDR2 FQNEAQ (reference sequence). CDR3 size: 12 residues. The V gene lost 9 bases and the J gene lost 5 bases, with 13 bases spanning the gap.

The rearrangement uses TRBV11-3 and TRBJ1-2, with D unresolved. This CDR3 region has 15 residues. Germline V lookup: CDR1 SGHNT, CDR2 YENEEA. V was shortened by 4 bases and J by 4 bases, with 16 bases between the two germline ends. This CDR3 reads CASSSFNPQRYGYTF. The CDR3 DNA is TGTGCCAGCAGCTCCTTTAACCCTCAACGCTATGGCTACACCTTC.

The chain is built from TRBV2 and TRBJ1-2; D gene unclear. CDR1 and CDR2 from the germline V gene are SNHLY and FYNNEI. The CDR3 extends over 15 amino acids. V shed 2 bases and J shed 7 bases, with 17 bases lying between them. The CDR3 nucleotides are TGTGCCAGCAGTGAACCTTCGGACGGATGGTTTGGCTACACCTTC. It yields the protein CASSEPSDGWFGYTF.

The chain uses TRBV7-3 and TRBJ2-7; 9 nucleotides agree with TRBD2. V trimming: 5 bases; J trimming: 2 bases; junction bases outside the gene matches: 7. The germline CDR1 and CDR2 sequences are SGHTA and FQGTGA. The CDR3 spans 15 residues. The CDR3: CASSDGAGGPYEQYF. The CDR3 DNA sequence: TGTGCCAGCAGCGATGGAGCGGGAGGCCCCTACGAGCAGTACTTC. Based on the CDR3 plus reference TRBV7-3 and TRBJ2-7, the full variable domain is GAGVSQTPSNKVTEKGKYVELRCDPISGHTALYWYRQSLGQGPEFLIYFQGTGAADDSGLPNDRFFAVRPEGSVSTLKIQRTERGDSAVYLCASSDGAGGPYEQYFGPGTRLTVT.

The rearrangement joins TRBV29-1 to TRBJ1-5, with a weak D call TRBD1 (5 bases). Trimming shortened V by 3 bases and J by 6 bases, and 15 bases separated the two germline ends. Germline V CDR1 and CDR2: SQVTM, ANQGSEA. The length of the CDR3 is 14 residues. The CDR3 protein is CSVEVGAEVQPQHF. In DNA, the CDR3 is TGCAGCGTTGAGGTCGGGGCGGAGGTTCAGCCCCAGCATTTT.

The chain joins TRBV11-2 to TRBJ2-1; possibly TRBD2 for D (5 bases). This CDR3 comprises 14 residues. V was pared by 1 base and J by 9 bases, with 13 bases between. The germline V gene has CDR1 SGHAT and CDR2 FQNNGV. CDR3 loop: CASSLGRASVEQFF. DNA for the CDR3: TGTGCCAGCAGCTTAGGGCGGGCTAGTGTTGAGCAGTTCTTC.